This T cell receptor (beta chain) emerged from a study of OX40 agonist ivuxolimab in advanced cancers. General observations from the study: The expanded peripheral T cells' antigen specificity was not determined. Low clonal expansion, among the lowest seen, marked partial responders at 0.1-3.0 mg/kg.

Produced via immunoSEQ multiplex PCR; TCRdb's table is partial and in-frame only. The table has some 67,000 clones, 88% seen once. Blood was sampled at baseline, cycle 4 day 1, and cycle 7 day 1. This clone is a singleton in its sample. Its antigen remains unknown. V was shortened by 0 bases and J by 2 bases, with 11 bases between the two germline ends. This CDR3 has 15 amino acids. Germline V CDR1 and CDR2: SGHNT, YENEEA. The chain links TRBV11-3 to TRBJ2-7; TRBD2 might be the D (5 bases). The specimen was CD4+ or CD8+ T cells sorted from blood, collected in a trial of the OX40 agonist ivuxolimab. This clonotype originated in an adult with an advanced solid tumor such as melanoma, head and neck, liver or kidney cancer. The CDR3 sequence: CASSLETGNAYEQYF. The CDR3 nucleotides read TGTGCCAGCAGCTTAGAAACGGGAAACGCCTACGAGCAGTACTTC.